This T cell receptor (beta chain) was found in a study of OX40 agonist ivuxolimab in advanced cancers. Germline-derived CDR1 and CDR2 are SNHLY and FYNNEI. The V and J ends lost 2 bases and 8 bases respectively, with 7 bases between them. The CDR3 sequence is 12 residues long. Profiling relied on immunoSEQ multiplex PCR, and the TCRdb table lists in-frame clones only, not all of them. This sample has thousands of clones, with around three quarters found just once. Material: CD4+ or CD8+ T cells sorted from blood, obtained in a trial of the OX40 agonist ivuxolimab. V is TRBV2 and J is TRBJ2-1, with D unresolved. This receptor was identified in an adult with an advanced solid tumor such as melanoma, head and neck, liver or kidney cancer. As DNA, the CDR3 is TGTGCCAGCAGTGAAACGAGGTATGAGCAGTTCTTC. It codes for CASSETRYEQFF.